The next 16 T cell receptor beta chains were all read from a single sample in a study of blood T cell repertoires in COVID-19. The assay was immunoSEQ multiplex PCR, and TCRdb's table has in-frame clones only and misses some. The sample lists approximately 170,000 clones, 80% to 90% occurring once. The sequenced sample was PBMCs or T cells enriched from blood (not recorded which). The receptors stem from a woman aged 45-65 years in a cohort exposed to, infected with or recovered from COVID-19 (not recorded which).

The V call is TRBV27, the J call TRBJ1-5; TRBD1 might be the D (5 bases). Germline-derived CDR1 and CDR2 are MNHEY and SMNVEV (reference sequence). CDR3 size: 12 residues. Trimming pared 7 bases from V and 9 bases from J, leaving 13 bases between. For the CDR3, the DNA is TGTGCCAGCAAATCTGGGGGGGGGCCCCAGCATTTT. It specifies CASKSGGGPQHF.

Notes on this clone: The junction shows a germline mismatch at one end, possibly a read error. The chain combines TRBV7-7 with TRBJ2-1, with D tentatively TRBD1 (6 bases). CDR1 SSHAT and CDR2 FNYEAQ come from the germline V gene (reference sequence). The CDR3 sequence is 15 residues long. In DNA form, the CDR3 reads TGTGCTAGCAGCTTGGGGGCAGGAGCCTACAATGAGCAGTTCTTC. Amino acids: CASSLGAGAYNEQFF.

V is TRBV11-2 and J is TRBJ2-1; TRBD2 agrees at 13 bases. CDR3 size: 19 residues. Germline CDR1 SGHAT, CDR2 FQNNGV. Trimming took 5 bases from V and 1 from J; bases not matched to a gene: 11. DNA of the CDR3: TGTGCCAGCAGCCCATTTAACGGACTAGCGGGAGTTTCCTACAATGAGCAGTTCTTC. Translated: CASSPFNGLAGVSYNEQFF. Based on the CDR3 plus reference TRBV11-2 and TRBJ2-1, the full variable domain is EAGVAQSPRYKIIEKRQSVAFWCNPISGHATLYWYQQILGQGPKLLIQFQNNGVVDDSQLPKDRFSAERLKGVDSTLKIQPAKLEDSAVYLCASSPFNGLAGVSYNEQFFGPGTRLTVL.

The chain has TRBV7-2 and TRBJ1-5; possible D gene TRBD1, 5 bases. The CDR3 is 16 residues long. Trimming stripped 5 bases from V and 4 bases from J, with 18 bases between. Germline CDR1 is SGHTA and CDR2 is FQGNSA. The CDR3 loop reads CASSMTSGVRNQPQHF. The DNA of the CDR3 is TGTGCCAGCAGCATGACTTCGGGGGTACGAAATCAGCCCCAGCATTTT.

V gene TRBV5-4 combines with J gene TRBJ1-1; D gene uncertain. CDR3 length equals 15 residues. With 3 bases removed from V and 1 base from J, the gap between germline ends came to 13 bases. The germline gives CDR1 SGHNT, CDR2 YYREEE (reference sequence). The CDR3 coding sequence is TGTGCCAGCAGCTCCCCGGGGTCGGAGAACACTGAAGCTTTCTTT. Residues: CASSSPGSENTEAFF.

Only a few counts were recorded for this clone. The chain uses TRBV19 and TRBJ1-5, with unresolved D. Germline V gene sequence: CDR1 LNHDA, CDR2 SQIVND (reference sequence). The length of the CDR3 is 13 residues. V lost 2 bases and J lost 4, with 6 bases in between. CDR3 DNA sequence: TGTGCCAGTAGTATAAGGAGGAATCAGCCCCAGCATTTT. Its translation is CASSIRRNQPQHF. The full variable domain, in which reference TRBV19 and TRBJ1-5 provide the parts outside the CDR3, is DGGITQSPKYLFRKEGQNVTLSCEQNLNHDAMYWYRQDPGQGLRLIYYSQIVNDFQKGDIAEGYSVSREKKESFPLTVTSAQKNPTAFYLCASSIRRNQPQHFGDGTRLSIL.

This clone was counted a single time. The chain uses TRBV19 and TRBJ1-1; 7 nucleotides agree with TRBD1. Germline trimming cut 5 bases from V and 4 bases from J; bases unmatched to any gene: 4. The V gene's germline CDR1 is LNHDA and CDR2 SQIVND (reference sequence). The CDR3 runs to 13 residues. The CDR3 DNA reads as TGTGCCAGTAGTCTTTGGACAGGCACTGAAGCTTTCTTT. Its translation: CASSLWTGTEAFF.

This clone has more than one count but fewer than ten. This chain connects TRBV27 to TRBJ2-7, with D hard to call. The V end lost 2 bases, the J end lost 0 bases, and 5 bases lay between the germline ends. CDR3 length: 13 residues. CDR1 and CDR2 (germline): MNHEY, SMNVEV (reference sequence). The CDR3 nucleotides are TGTGCCAGCAGTTTAACAGCCTCCTACGAGCAGTACTTC. It specifies CASSLTASYEQYF.

The chain employs TRBV19 and TRBJ2-6; D is uncertain. This CDR3 has 16 amino acids. Per germline, CDR1 LNHDA and CDR2 SQIVND (reference sequence). Trimming removed 5 bases at V and 4 bases at J, with 15 bases between. This chain's CDR3 is CASSLKLFSGANVLTF. CDR3 DNA sequence: TGTGCCAGTAGTCTAAAGTTGTTTTCCGGGGCCAACGTCCTGACTTTC. The entire variable domain, with the rest obtained from reference TRBV19 and TRBJ2-6, is as follows: DGGITQSPKYLFRKEGQNVTLSCEQNLNHDAMYWYRQDPGQGLRLIYYSQIVNDFQKGDIAEGYSVSREKKESFPLTVTSAQKNPTAFYLCASSLKLFSGANVLTFGAGSRLTVL.

The V and J genes are TRBV2 and TRBJ1-4, with a weak D call TRBD1 (6 bases). The CDR3 runs 18 residues. Germline lookup yields CDR1 SNHLY and CDR2 FYNNEI. V lost 2 bases and J 4 bases, leaving 20 bases between the germline ends. The CDR3 loop is CASSEQLETTGSNEKLFF. CDR3 coding DNA: TGTGCCAGCAGTGAACAACTAGAAACGACAGGCAGTAATGAAAAACTGTTTTTT.

This clone was seen once. This chain joins TRBV2 and TRBJ1-2; 7 nucleotides agree with TRBD1. CDR3 length equals 12 residues. V shed 8 bases, J shed 13 bases, and the junction held 13 bases outside the gene matches. Germline values: CDR1 SNHLY, CDR2 FYNNEI. CDR3 protein: CASGNRDRGTTF. CDR3 in DNA: TGTGCCAGCGGAAACCGGGACAGAGGAACCACCTTC. The whole variable domain, remainder taken from reference TRBV2 and TRBJ1-2, is EPEVTQTPSHQVTQMGQEVILRCVPISNHLYFYWYRQILGQKVEFLVSFYNNEISEKSEIFDDQFSVERPDGSNFTLKIRSTKLEDSAMYFCASGNRDRGTTFGSGTRLTVV.

The rearrangement uses TRBV18 and TRBJ2-7; 10 bases match TRBD2. Germline trimming cut 3 bases from V and 6 bases from J; bases unmatched to any gene: 5. In germline, CDR1 is KGHSH, CDR2 LQKENI. CDR3 length equals 14 residues. The CDR3 spells CASSPSGTSAEQYF. CDR3 DNA: TGTGCCAGCTCACCGTCTGGGACTAGCGCCGAGCAGTACTTC.

The V and J genes are TRBV30 and TRBJ2-3; 13 nucleotides match TRBD2. The germline CDR1 and CDR2 sequences are GTSNPN and SVGIG (reference sequence). Germline trimming cut 2 bases from V and 2 bases from J; bases unmatched to any gene: 4. There are 16 residues in the CDR3. In nucleotides, the CDR3 is TGTGCCTGGAGTATGGGACTAGCGGGAAACACAGATACGCAGTATTTT. Amino acid sequence: CAWSMGLAGNTDTQYF.

This clone occurred once. The genes are TRBV3-1 (or the pseudogene TRBV3-2) and TRBJ1-4; D is uncertain. The CDR3 extends over 13 amino acids. CDR1 is LGHDT, CDR2 YNNKEL, per germline (reference sequence). V lost 6 bases to trimming and J lost 0 bases, with 5 bases between them. The CDR3 sequence: CASSSATNEKLFF. CDR3 in DNA: TGTGCCAGCAGTAGTGCAACTAATGAAAAACTGTTTTTT.

The chain combines TRBV7-3 with TRBJ2-1; 13 nucleotides line up with TRBD2. The CDR3 contains 17 residues. From germline, CDR1 is SGHTA and CDR2 FQGTGA. V trimming: 5 bases; J trimming: 7 bases; junction bases outside the gene matches: 11. The CDR3 is CASSRLAGGHPGNEQFF. The CDR3 coding sequence is TGTGCCAGCAGCCGACTAGCGGGGGGCCACCCTGGGAATGAGCAGTTCTTC.

The genes are TRBV14 and TRBJ2-1; D is undetermined. Germline CDR1 reads SGHDN; CDR2 reads FVKESK. This CDR3 has 15 residues. Trimming left V 4 bases short and J 0 bases short, with 10 bases between. The CDR3 sequence: CASSLPLSSYNEQFF. The CDR3 DNA is TGTGCCAGCAGCCTGCCCCTAAGCTCCTACAATGAGCAGTTCTTC. Based on the CDR3 plus reference TRBV14 and TRBJ2-1, the full variable domain is EAGVTQFPSHSVIEKGQTVTLRCDPISGHDNLYWYRRVMGKEIKFLLHFVKESKQDESGMPNNRFLAERTGGTYSTLKVQPAELEDSGVYFCASSLPLSSYNEQFFGPGTRLTVL.